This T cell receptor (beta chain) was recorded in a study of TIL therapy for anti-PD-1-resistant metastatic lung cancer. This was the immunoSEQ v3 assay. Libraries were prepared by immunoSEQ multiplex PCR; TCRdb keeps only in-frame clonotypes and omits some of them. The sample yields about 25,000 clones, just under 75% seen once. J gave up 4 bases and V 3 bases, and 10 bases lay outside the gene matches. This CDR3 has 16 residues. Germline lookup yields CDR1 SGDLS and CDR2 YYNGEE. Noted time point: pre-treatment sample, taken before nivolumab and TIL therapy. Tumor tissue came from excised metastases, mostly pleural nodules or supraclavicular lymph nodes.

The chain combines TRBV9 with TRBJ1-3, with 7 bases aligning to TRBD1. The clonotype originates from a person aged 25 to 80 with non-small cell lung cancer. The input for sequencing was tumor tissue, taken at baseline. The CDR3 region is CASSAADRDFGNTIYF. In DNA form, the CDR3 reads TGTGCCAGCAGCGCGGCCGACAGGGACTTCGGAAACACCATATATTTT.